This T cell receptor beta chain appears in the sequencing data of a study of shared clonotypes between healthy human individuals. Each subset's genomic DNA was shared equally among a number of immunoSEQ plates. Sequencing used immunoSEQ multiplex PCR; TCRdb keeps in-frame clones, though not all of them. The top ten clones hold roughly 0.14% of a sample with a few million clones, around nine tenths of them seen once. The CDR3 consists of 13 residues. Germline V CDR1 and CDR2: SGHRS, YFSETQ. V was clipped by 3 bases and J by 5 bases, with 12 bases between them. The V and J genes are TRBV5-1 and TRBJ2-7, with D possibly TRBD1 on 6 matching bases. This sequence originates from a man between 18 and 35 years old in good health. Sequences were obtained from naive CD4+ T cells sorted from blood. Subset described: CD45RA+ positively selected. The CDR3 nucleotides read TGCGCCAGCAGCTCCACTGACAGGAACGAGCAGTACTTC. It specifies CASSSTDRNEQYF.